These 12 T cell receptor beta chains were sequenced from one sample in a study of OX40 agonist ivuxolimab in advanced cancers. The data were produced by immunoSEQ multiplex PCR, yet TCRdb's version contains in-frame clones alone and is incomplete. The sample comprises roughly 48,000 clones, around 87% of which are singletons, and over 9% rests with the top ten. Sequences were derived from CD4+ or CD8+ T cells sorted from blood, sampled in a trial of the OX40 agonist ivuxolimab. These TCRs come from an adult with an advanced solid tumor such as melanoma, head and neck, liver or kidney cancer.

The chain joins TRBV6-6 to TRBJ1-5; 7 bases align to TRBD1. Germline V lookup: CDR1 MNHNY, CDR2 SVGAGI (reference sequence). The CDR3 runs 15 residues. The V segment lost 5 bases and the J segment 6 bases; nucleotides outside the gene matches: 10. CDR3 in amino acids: CASSITGAWGQPQHF. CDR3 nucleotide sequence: TGTGCCAGCAGTATCACAGGGGCTTGGGGTCAGCCCCAGCATTTT.

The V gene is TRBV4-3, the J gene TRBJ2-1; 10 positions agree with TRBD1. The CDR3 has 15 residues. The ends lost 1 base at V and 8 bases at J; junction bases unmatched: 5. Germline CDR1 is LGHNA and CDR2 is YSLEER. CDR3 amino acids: CASSQVDRGVYEQFF. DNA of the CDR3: TGCGCCAGCAGCCAAGTGGACAGGGGGGTGTATGAGCAGTTCTTC.

The CDR3 DNA reads as TGTGCCAGCAGTAGGGGAGGAGTAACCTCTGGGGCCAACGTCCTGACTTTC. Its translation: CASSRGGVTSGANVLTF. V usage is TRBV27 and J usage is TRBJ2-6; D is perhaps TRBD2 (6 bases). Looked up from germline, CDR1 is MNHEY and CDR2 is SMNVEV (reference sequence). There are 17 residues in the CDR3. Trimming removed 5 bases at V and 0 bases at J, with 14 bases between.

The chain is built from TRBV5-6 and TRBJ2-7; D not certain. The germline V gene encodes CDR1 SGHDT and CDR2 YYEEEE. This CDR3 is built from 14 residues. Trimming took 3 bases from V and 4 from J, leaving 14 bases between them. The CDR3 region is CASSSTNLLYEQYF. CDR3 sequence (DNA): TGTGCCAGCAGCTCCACTAACTTACTTTACGAGCAGTACTTC.

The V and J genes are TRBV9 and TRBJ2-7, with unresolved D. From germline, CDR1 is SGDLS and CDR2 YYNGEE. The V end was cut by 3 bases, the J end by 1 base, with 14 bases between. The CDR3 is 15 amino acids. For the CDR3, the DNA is TGTGCCAGCAGCGCCGAGAAGATTATTTCCTACGAGCAGTACTTC. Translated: CASSAEKIISYEQYF.

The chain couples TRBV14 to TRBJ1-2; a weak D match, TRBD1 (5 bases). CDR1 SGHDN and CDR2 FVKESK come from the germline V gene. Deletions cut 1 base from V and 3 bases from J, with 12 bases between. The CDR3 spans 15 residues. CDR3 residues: CASSQVGRVDYGYTF. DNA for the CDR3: TGTGCCAGCAGCCAAGTGGGCAGGGTGGACTATGGCTACACCTTC.

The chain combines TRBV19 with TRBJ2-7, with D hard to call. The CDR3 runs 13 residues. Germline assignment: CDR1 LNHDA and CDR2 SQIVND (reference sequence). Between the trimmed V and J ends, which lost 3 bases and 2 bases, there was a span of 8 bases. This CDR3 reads CASSMRFPYEQYF. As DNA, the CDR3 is TGTGCCAGTAGTATGAGGTTCCCCTACGAGCAGTACTTC.

The CDR3 region has the DNA TGTGCCAGCAGTTTAATGGGCACAGATACGCAGTATTTT. Amino acids: CASSLMGTDTQYF. The gene calls are TRBV27 and TRBJ2-3, with unresolved D. This CDR3 is 13 amino acids long. V lost 2 bases, J lost 1 base, and 4 bases lay in between. CDR1 is MNHEY, CDR2 SMNVEV, per germline (reference sequence).

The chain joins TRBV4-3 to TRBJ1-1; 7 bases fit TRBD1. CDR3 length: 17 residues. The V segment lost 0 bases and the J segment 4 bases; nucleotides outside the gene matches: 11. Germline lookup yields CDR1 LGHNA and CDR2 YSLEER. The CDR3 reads CASSQDPDRDRGTEAFF. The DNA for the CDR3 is TGCGCCAGCAGCCAAGATCCCGACAGGGATAGGGGCACTGAAGCTTTCTTT.

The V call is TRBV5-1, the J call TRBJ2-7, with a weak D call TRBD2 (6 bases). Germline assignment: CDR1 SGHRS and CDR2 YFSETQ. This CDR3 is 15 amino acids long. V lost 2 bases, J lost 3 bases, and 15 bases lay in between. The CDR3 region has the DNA TGCGCCAGCAGCTTAAGGCCAAGGGACTTCTACGAGCAGTACTTC. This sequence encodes CASSLRPRDFYEQYF.

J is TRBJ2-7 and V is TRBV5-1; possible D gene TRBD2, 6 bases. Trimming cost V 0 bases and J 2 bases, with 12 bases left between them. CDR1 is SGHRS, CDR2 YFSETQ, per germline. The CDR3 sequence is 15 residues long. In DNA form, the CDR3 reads TGCGCCAGCAGCTTGGTTCCGGGGGAAACCTACGAGCAGTACTTC. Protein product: CASSLVPGETYEQYF.

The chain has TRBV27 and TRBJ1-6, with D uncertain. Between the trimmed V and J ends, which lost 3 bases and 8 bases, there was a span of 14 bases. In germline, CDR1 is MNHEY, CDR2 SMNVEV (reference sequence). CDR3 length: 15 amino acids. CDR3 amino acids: CASSFGSRGYSPLHF. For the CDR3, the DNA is TGTGCCAGCAGTTTCGGCTCTCGAGGGTATTCACCCCTCCACTTT.